This record concerns one T cell receptor (beta chain) sequence. The antigen remains undetermined. Ophthalmopathic donors had moderate-to-severe activity, CAS ≥3 and NOSPECS ≥4, with disease that had lasted under 3 months. Pregnancy or lactation, uncontrolled infections and other autoimmune diseases were grounds for excluding patients. The record originates from a study of Graves' ophthalmopathy and Graves' hyperthyroidism. From RNA, the CDR3 regions of TCR beta chains were amplified and sequenced. The authors performed first-round RT-PCR with HTBI primers and then a second-round multiplex PCR. MiXCR, applied by TCRdb to the multiplex PCR reads, yields one record per CDR3 protein. This sample has approximately 700,000 distinct CDR3 sequences, with approximately 39% found just once. Germline trimming cut 2 bases from V and 5 bases from J; bases unmatched to any gene: 14. This CDR3 is 17 amino acids long. CDR1 and CDR2 from the germline V gene are ENHRY and SYGVKD.

Whole-study findings and limits: Ophthalmopathy could be told apart from stable hyperthyroidism by a 13-signature model (about 88% sensitivity, around 78% specificity). The authors also found most expanded thyroid clonotypes above 0.001 frequency in blood.

This receptor was taken from an adult man with Graves' ophthalmopathy. The chain recombines TRBV10-3 with TRBJ1-1; TRBD1 aligns across 7 bases. Material for sequencing was peripheral blood. CDR3 bases: TGTGCCATCAGTGAGCAAGGGGGCGCAGGGACTTTAACTGAAGCTTTCTTT. Translation: CAISEQGGAGTLTEAFF.